This TCR beta chain was sequenced in a study of T cells in Graves' hyperthyroidism and ophthalmopathy. Study as a whole: It was at initial diagnosis, before any treatment, that peripheral blood was collected. Study-wide points: Ophthalmopathy and stable hyperthyroidism were separated by a 13 V-J model. Most thyroid clonotypes expanded above 0.001 were also detected in blood.

Reasons for excluding patients were uncontrolled infection, other autoimmune disease, pregnancy or lactation. As to this clonotype: What it binds is not known.

Amplified TCR beta CDR3 regions derived from RNA transcripts. The HTBI set primed first-round TCR CDR3 RT-PCR. TCRdb ran MiXCR on the multiplex PCR reads and lists one entry per CDR3 protein. In the table there are 250,000 to 300,000 distinct CDR3 sequences, about 15% of which are singletons. The CDR3 sequence is 17 residues long. CDR1 LGHNA and CDR2 YSLEER come from the germline V gene. J lost 4 bases, V lost 4 bases, and 5 bases had no gene match. The sample consisted of blood. The chain recombines TRBV4-3 with TRBJ2-1; 15 nucleotides line up with TRBD2. The sequence came from a woman aged 55-69 years with Graves' ophthalmopathy. CDR3 sequence reads: CASSPGLAGGGYNEQFF. The DNA of the CDR3 is TGCGCCAGCAGCCCCGGACTAGCGGGGGGGGGGTACAATGAGCAGTTCTTC.